The sequence of this T cell receptor beta chain was determined in a study of blood T cell repertoires in COVID-19. Study in general: T cells, B-cell-depleted T cells, or PBMCs supplied cDNA or gDNA.

The CDR3 runs 15 residues. Germline V lookup: CDR1 SGHVS, CDR2 FQNEAQ. Trimming at V came to 6 bases and at J to 5 bases, leaving 9 bases not matched to a gene. Libraries were prepared by immunoSEQ multiplex PCR; TCRdb keeps only in-frame clonotypes and omits some of them. The table lists about 30,000 clones, roughly 73% of them singletons, with approximately 8.6% in the top ten. This sequence was found in a woman aged 70 to 79 with active or convalescent COVID-19. The chain links TRBV7-8 to TRBJ2-7, with 11 bases identical to TRBD2. Sequencing input: peripheral blood. The CDR3, as DNA: TGTGCCAGCAGTCGCACTAGCGGGAGTTTCGACGAGCAGTACTTC. It encodes CASSRTSGSFDEQYF.